A selection of T cell receptor beta chains follows, all from one sample in a study of vaccination effects on CD4 cells after COVID-19. These receptors' targets are unknown. Libraries were prepared by immunoSEQ multiplex PCR; TCRdb keeps only in-frame clonotypes and omits some of them. The sample records 11,000 to 15,000 clones, about three quarters being singletons. The sequenced sample was CD4+ T cells from PBMCs cultured with SARS-CoV-2 spike peptides, obtained after COVID-19 vaccination. The receptors originated from a human donor who had a prior SARS-CoV-2 infection. Each CDR3 is given with its conserved first and last residue. D genes are given only for firm matches. Only part of the rows carry a size: once, few, many, or a class if the clone is expanded.

v_call: TRBV12-3/TRBV12-4; d_call: .; clone_size: .; j_call: TRBJ2-1; cdr3_nt: TGTGCCAGCAGTTTCCCATCGAGCCGGCGGTTCTTC; cdr3_aa: CASSFPSSRRFF
v_call: TRBV6-2/TRBV6-3; d_call: .; clone_size: .; j_call: TRBJ1-6; cdr3_nt: TGTGCCAGCAGTTATTTTCCAGCAGACGTACCCCTCCACTTT; cdr3_aa: CASSYFPADVPLHF
v_call: TRBV24-1; d_call: TRBD2; clone_size: .; j_call: TRBJ2-2; cdr3_nt: TGTGCCACCAGTGTGAGCGGGACGAACACCGGGGAGCTGTTTTTT; cdr3_aa: CATSVSGTNTGELFF
v_call: TRBV11-2; d_call: .; clone_size: few; j_call: TRBJ1-6; cdr3_nt: TGTGCCAGCAGCTTAGAGACCGATTCACCCCTCCACTTT; cdr3_aa: CASSLETDSPLHF
v_call: TRBV7-8; d_call: TRBD2; clone_size: .; j_call: TRBJ2-3; cdr3_nt: TGTGCCAGCAGCTTAGGGGGAGAGGTAGCGGGAGAATATGATACGCAGTATTTT; cdr3_aa: CASSLGGEVAGEYDTQYF
v_call: TRBV11-3; d_call: .; clone_size: once; j_call: TRBJ2-7; cdr3_nt: TGTGCCAGCAGCTTAGCAGCTTTACCCAGCGCGTACTCCTACGAGCAGTACTTC; cdr3_aa: CASSLAALPSAYSYEQYF
v_call: TRBV18; d_call: .; clone_size: .; j_call: TRBJ1-6; cdr3_nt: TGTGCCAGCTCACGAGAAAACTCCTATAATTCACCCCTCCACTTT; cdr3_aa: CASSRENSYNSPLHF
v_call: TRBV30; d_call: TRBD1; clone_size: .; j_call: TRBJ2-7; cdr3_nt: TGTGCCTGGAGGCGGGCCGGTGGACAGGTTCCCGAGCAGTACTTC; cdr3_aa: CAWRRAGGQVPEQYF
v_call: TRBV7-2; d_call: .; clone_size: .; j_call: TRBJ2-7; cdr3_nt: TGTGCCAGCAGCTTCGGGCAGCTGGGCGAGCAGTACTTC; cdr3_aa: CASSFGQLGEQYF
v_call: TRBV2; d_call: .; clone_size: .; j_call: TRBJ2-1; cdr3_nt: TGTGCCAGCAGTTGGGAGGATGAGCAGTTCTTC; cdr3_aa: CASSWEDEQFF
v_call: TRBV19; d_call: .; clone_size: .; j_call: TRBJ1-1; cdr3_nt: TGTGCCAGTAGTATAGATTGGTCGAACACTGAAGCTTTCTTT; cdr3_aa: CASSIDWSNTEAFF
v_call: TRBV7-9; d_call: .; clone_size: once; j_call: TRBJ2-7; cdr3_nt: TGTGCCAGCAGCTTAGCTGGGGGGATCGAGCAGTACTTC; cdr3_aa: CASSLAGGIEQYF
v_call: TRBV5-1; d_call: TRBD1; clone_size: .; j_call: TRBJ2-2; cdr3_nt: TGCGCCAGCGGGGTAAACGGACAGGGAACCGGGGAGCTGTTTTTT; cdr3_aa: CASGVNGQGTGELFF
v_call: TRBV10-3; d_call: TRBD2; clone_size: .; j_call: TRBJ2-7; cdr3_nt: TGTGCCATCAGGGGGACTAGCGGGAGGGTCGAGCAGTACTTC; cdr3_aa: CAIRGTSGRVEQYF
v_call: TRBV20-1; d_call: .; clone_size: medium-sized; j_call: TRBJ1-4; cdr3_nt: TGCAGTGCTAGTAACTCACAGGTGGTTGGAAAACTGTTTTTT; cdr3_aa: CSASNSQVVGKLFF
v_call: TRBV20-1; d_call: TRBD2; clone_size: few; j_call: TRBJ2-7; cdr3_nt: TGCAGTGCTAGTCTTCTAGCGGGAGTCGGCGAGCAGTACTTC; cdr3_aa: CSASLLAGVGEQYF
v_call: TRBV11-3; d_call: .; clone_size: .; j_call: TRBJ2-1; cdr3_nt: TGTGCCAGCAGCTTCTCAGGGGACCATTCTGAGCAGTTCTTC; cdr3_aa: CASSFSGDHSEQFF
v_call: TRBV5-1; d_call: .; clone_size: once; j_call: TRBJ2-6; cdr3_nt: TGCGCCAGCAGCTTGACAGGGACTGGGGCCAACGTCCTGACTTTC; cdr3_aa: CASSLTGTGANVLTF
v_call: TRBV6-5; d_call: .; clone_size: .; j_call: TRBJ2-7; cdr3_nt: TGTGCCAGCGCCGAGATCTCCTACGAGCAGTACTTC; cdr3_aa: CASAEISYEQYF
v_call: TRBV4-2; d_call: .; clone_size: .; j_call: TRBJ2-3; cdr3_nt: TGTGCCAGCAGCCAAGGTAAAGGGGACACAGATACGCAGTATTTT; cdr3_aa: CASSQGKGDTDTQYF
v_call: TRBV11-3; d_call: .; clone_size: .; j_call: TRBJ2-5; cdr3_nt: TGTGCCAGCAGCGAAATGGAAGAGACCCAGTACTTC; cdr3_aa: CASSEMEETQYF
v_call: TRBV18; d_call: .; clone_size: .; j_call: TRBJ2-1; cdr3_nt: TGTGCCAGCTCACCACCAGCAGGCGCCTACTACAATGAGCAGTTCTTC; cdr3_aa: CASSPPAGAYYNEQFF
v_call: TRBV14; d_call: .; clone_size: .; j_call: TRBJ2-3; cdr3_nt: TGTGCCAGCAGCCAAGAGGACACCTACACAGATACGCAGTATTTT; cdr3_aa: CASSQEDTYTDTQYF
v_call: TRBV6-5; d_call: .; clone_size: few; j_call: TRBJ1-3; cdr3_nt: TGTGCCAGCAGTTACTCGAACCCTGGAAACACCATATATTTT; cdr3_aa: CASSYSNPGNTIYF
v_call: TRBV5-6; d_call: .; clone_size: few; j_call: TRBJ2-3; cdr3_nt: TGTGCCAGCAGCTTGGCACCAAGCACAGATACGCAGTATTTT; cdr3_aa: CASSLAPSTDTQYF
v_call: TRBV5-4; d_call: .; clone_size: .; j_call: TRBJ1-2; cdr3_nt: TGTGCCAGCAGCTTGGCCTCGCAGGGGAGCTATGGCTACACCTTC; cdr3_aa: CASSLASQGSYGYTF
v_call: TRBV7-9; d_call: TRBD1; clone_size: .; j_call: TRBJ1-1; cdr3_nt: TGTGCCAGCAGCAACCGGGACAGGGGATCTTTCTTT; cdr3_aa: CASSNRDRGSFF
v_call: TRBV5-1; d_call: TRBD2; clone_size: .; j_call: TRBJ2-7; cdr3_nt: TGCGCCAGCAGCCGGACGGGACTAGCGGGAGAGGGTTACGAGCAGTACTTC; cdr3_aa: CASSRTGLAGEGYEQYF
v_call: TRBV18; d_call: .; clone_size: .; j_call: TRBJ1-2; cdr3_nt: TGTGCCAGCTCACCGGGACAAGACTCCTATGGCTACACCTTC; cdr3_aa: CASSPGQDSYGYTF
v_call: TRBV29-1; d_call: TRBD1; clone_size: few; j_call: TRBJ1-1; cdr3_nt: TGCAGCGCCGGGACAGGGTGGGGGATGAACACTGAAGCTTTCTTT; cdr3_aa: CSAGTGWGMNTEAFF
v_call: TRBV7-2; d_call: TRBD2; clone_size: .; j_call: TRBJ2-2; cdr3_nt: TGTGCCAGCAGTAGGACCGTTGGGGGGGGCGGGGAGCTGTTTTTT; cdr3_aa: CASSRTVGGGGELFF
v_call: TRBV11-1; d_call: TRBD1; clone_size: once; j_call: TRBJ2-7; cdr3_nt: TGTGCCAGCAGCGTCCGGACAGGGAACGAGCAGTACTTC; cdr3_aa: CASSVRTGNEQYF
v_call: TRBV6-5; d_call: .; clone_size: .; j_call: TRBJ1-1; cdr3_nt: TGTGCCAGCAGTTACTCGACGCAGGGTGCGCGGCCTACTTTT; cdr3_aa: CASSYSTQGARPTF
v_call: TRBV21-1; d_call: .; clone_size: .; j_call: TRBJ1-2; cdr3_nt: TGTGCCAGCAGCAAAGAAAGTGAAGATAACTATGGCTACACCTTC; cdr3_aa: CASSKESEDNYGYTF
v_call: TRBV20-1; d_call: .; clone_size: .; j_call: TRBJ1-1; cdr3_nt: TGCAGTGCTAGTCCGGGTTTGAGCACTGAAGCTTTCTTT; cdr3_aa: CSASPGLSTEAFF
v_call: TRBV6-6; d_call: .; clone_size: .; j_call: TRBJ2-1; cdr3_nt: TGTGCCAGCAGTTACGGGGTACCCCGAGTAGGAAATGAGCAGTTCTTC; cdr3_aa: CASSYGVPRVGNEQFF
v_call: TRBV12-3/TRBV12-4; d_call: .; clone_size: once; j_call: TRBJ1-5; cdr3_nt: TGTGCCAGCATGTATTTTGGTCAGCCCCAGCATTTT; cdr3_aa: CASMYFGQPQHF
v_call: TRBV27; d_call: TRBD2; clone_size: .; j_call: TRBJ2-1; cdr3_nt: TGTGCCAGCAGTTTTAGCGGGAGAGGGGATGAGCAGTTCTTC; cdr3_aa: CASSFSGRGDEQFF